The 17 T cell receptor beta chains listed next were all sequenced from one sample in a study of T cell repertoires in aging, cancer and after chemotherapy. Rearranged V-D-J TRB sequences were amplified with a mixed TRB-A/B primer pool. From the multiplex PCR reads, TCRdb called clonotypes with MiXCR, one entry per CDR3 protein. In the table there are about 2,300 distinct CDR3 sequences, 20% to 30% of which are singletons. Peripheral blood genomic DNA, not sorted cells or RNA, was the template. Input material: blood. The source is a human donor with a solid tumor.

The gene calls are TRBV20-1 and TRBJ1-1; D is undetermined. The CDR3 is made up of 13 amino acids. Germline values: CDR1 DFQATT, CDR2 SNEGSKA (reference sequence). Trimming stripped 3 bases from V and 1 base from J, with 9 bases between. CDR3 protein: CSARADGNTEAFF. The CDR3 DNA reads TGCAGTGCTAGGGCGGACGGGAACACTGAAGCTTTCTTT.

The chain joins TRBV7-3 to TRBJ2-1; no definite D call. CDR1 and CDR2 from the germline V gene are SGHTA and FQGTGA. Deletions cut 5 bases from V and 4 bases from J, with 12 bases between. The CDR3 runs 14 residues. The CDR3 loop is CASSPRGNYNEQFF. CDR3 sequence (DNA): TGTGCCAGCAGCCCGCGAGGTAATTACAATGAGCAGTTCTTC.

The table lists this clonotype with a few counts. The genes are TRBV20-1 and TRBJ1-1; maybe TRBD1 (5 bases). Trimming took 2 bases from V and 1 from J, leaving 8 bases between them. Germline-derived CDR1 and CDR2 are DFQATT and SNEGSKA (reference sequence). This CDR3 is 13 amino acids long. DNA of the CDR3: TGCAGTGCTAGAATTGGGACGAACACTGAAGCTTTCTTT. Amino acids: CSARIGTNTEAFF.

Concerning this clonotype: A junction end diverges from the germline sequence, so it may reflect a read error. The chain has TRBV6-6 and TRBJ1-2; no firm D call. Germline V lookup: CDR1 MNHNY, CDR2 SVGAGI (reference sequence). The CDR3 runs to 8 residues. The CDR3 DNA reads as TGTGCCAGCAGTGGCCCCGGCTTC. As protein: CASSGPGF.

This rearrangement joins TRBV6-5 to TRBJ1-2; TRBD1 matches at 7 bases. Trimming at V came to 7 bases and at J to 4 bases, leaving 9 bases not matched to a gene. The CDR3 is made up of 14 amino acids. CDR1 is MNHEY and CDR2 is SVGAGI in the germline V gene. CDR3 in amino acids: CASTPTGMGYGYTF. The DNA for the CDR3 is TGTGCCAGCACCCCGACAGGGATGGGCTATGGCTACACCTTC.

The chain has TRBV27 and TRBJ2-2; D remains unclear. The V end lost 6 bases, the J end lost 0 bases, and 8 bases lay between the germline ends. CDR1 is MNHEY, CDR2 SMNVEV, per germline (reference sequence). This CDR3 has 14 residues. CDR3 amino acids: CASRIWPNTGELFF. The CDR3 coding sequence is TGTGCCAGCAGGATTTGGCCGAACACCGGGGAGCTGTTTTTT.

This clonotype is judged medium-sized (0.01 to 0.1%). The chain uses TRBV6-6 and TRBJ1-6; a possible D gene is TRBD1 (5 bases). V was shortened by 6 bases and J by 12 bases, with 24 bases between the two germline ends. This CDR3 spans 16 amino acids. The germline gives CDR1 MNHNY, CDR2 SVGAGI (reference sequence). CDR3: CASSPGQGGDTGPLHF. The CDR3 coding sequence is TGTGCCAGCAGCCCAGGCCAGGGAGGTGATACAGGACCCCTCCACTTT.

The chain uses TRBV12-3 or TRBV12-4 and TRBJ1-5, with D tentatively TRBD1 (5 bases). Between the trimmed V and J ends, which lost 7 bases and 9 bases, there was a span of 16 bases. The CDR3 runs to 13 residues. In DNA form, the CDR3 reads TGTGCCAGCACCCTGGGGGGGGGGGGGCCCCAGCATTTT. Amino acid sequence: CASTLGGGGPQHF.

The chain employs TRBV27 and TRBJ2-2, with D maybe TRBD1 (5 bases). This CDR3 region has 14 residues. With 1 base removed from V and 6 bases from J, the gap between germline ends came to 9 bases. Germline loops: CDR1 MNHEY, CDR2 SMNVEV (reference sequence). Here the CDR3 reads CASSLFLGAGELFF. CDR3 sequence (DNA): TGTGCCAGCAGTTTATTTTTAGGGGCCGGGGAGCTGTTTTTT.

This clonotype ranks as large. This chain joins TRBV29-1 and TRBJ1-5; 7 bases are shared with TRBD1. The germline gives CDR1 SQVTM, CDR2 ANQGSEA. The CDR3 consists of 14 residues. Unmatched junction bases numbered 9, after V lost 6 bases and J lost 4 bases. The CDR3 region has the DNA TGCAGCGTCGCTGGGACAGCCGATAATCAGCCCCAGCATTTT. Its translation is CSVAGTADNQPQHF.

In this sample, this clonotype turned up a few times. The chain carries TRBV20-1 and TRBJ2-7; TRBD2 aligns across 15 bases. CDR3 length: 19 amino acids. CDR1 and CDR2 from the germline V gene are DFQATT and SNEGSKA (reference sequence). V dropped 3 bases and J dropped 2; count of bases not matched to a gene: 14. As DNA, the CDR3 is TGCAGTGCTAGCTCGCCGGGACTAGCGGGAGGCCCCGGGACCTACGAGCAGTACTTC. This translates into CSASSPGLAGGPGTYEQYF.

The chain carries TRBV7-3 and TRBJ1-2, with TRBD1 as a possible D gene (5 bases). Looked up from germline, CDR1 is SGHTA and CDR2 is FQGTGA. The length of the CDR3 is 14 residues. V dropped 1 base and J dropped 8 bases, with 14 bases sitting between them. CDR3 DNA sequence: TGTGCCAGCAGCTTAAATCCAGGGATTAACGGCTACACCTTC. Translating it yields CASSLNPGINGYTF.

This clonotype has just a few counts. The chain carries TRBV6-1 and TRBJ1-2; unclear D gene. CDR3 length: 14 amino acids. Trimming removed 2 bases at V and 4 bases at J, with 11 bases between. Per the germline V gene, CDR1 is MNHNS and CDR2 is SASEGT. In DNA, the CDR3 is TGTGCCAGCAGTGAATCCGATGGATTCTATGGCTACACCTTC. Encoded protein: CASSESDGFYGYTF.

This clonotype was observed a handful of times. The chain uses TRBV20-1 and TRBJ2-7; the match to TRBD1 covers 7 bases. CDR1 DFQATT and CDR2 SNEGSKA come from the germline V gene (reference sequence). J gave up 0 bases and V 0 bases, and 8 bases lay outside the gene matches. CDR3 length: 16 amino acids. CDR3 bases: TGCAGTGCTAGAGATATAGGACAGGATCTCTCCTACGAGCAGTACTTC. It codes for CSARDIGQDLSYEQYF.

The sample holds a few counts of this clonotype. The V call is TRBV7-9, the J call TRBJ2-3; possible D gene TRBD1, 5 bases. The CDR3 runs 15 residues. V was cut by 5 bases and J by 4 bases, with 16 bases left in between. In germline, CDR1 is SEHNR, CDR2 FQNEAQ (reference sequence). This CDR3 reads CASSLRVGAADTQYF. For the CDR3, the DNA is TGTGCCAGCAGCCTCCGAGTAGGGGCGGCAGATACGCAGTATTTT.

This clonotype was picked up a small number of times. V usage is TRBV10-3 and J usage is TRBJ2-1; the D gene is possibly TRBD2 (5 bases). V lost 7 bases, J lost 5 bases, and 15 bases lay in between. The CDR3 length is 14 residues. The germline V gene encodes CDR1 ENHRY and CDR2 SYGVKD. The CDR3 DNA is TGTGCCATCAAAGAGCGGTCCCAAGACAATGAGCAGTTCTTC. Amino acids: CAIKERSQDNEQFF.

Sample share makes this clonotype large. The chain carries TRBV5-6 and TRBJ1-2, with D tentatively TRBD1 (5 bases). The V end was cut by 0 bases, the J end by 7 bases, with 10 bases between. Germline CDR1 reads SGHDT; CDR2 reads YYEEEE. CDR3 length equals 13 residues. CDR3 protein: CASSLGRAGGYTF. CDR3 nucleotide sequence: TGTGCCAGCAGCTTGGGCAGGGCGGGTGGCTACACCTTC.